Shown below are 18 T cell receptor beta chains from a single sample sequenced in a study of T-cell reconstitution after alpha-beta-depleted transplantation in children. The authors prepared the TCRbeta library with unique molecular identifiers. TCRdb redid the calling of the PCR reads with MiXCR, one entry per CDR3 protein. The sample consists of 440,000 or so distinct CDR3 sequences, over 40% of them appearing once. The material sequenced was PBMCs, taken before TCRalphabeta/CD19-depleted stem cell transplant. The receptors shown here come from a girl aged 2 to 9 with aplastic anemia, due to receive a stem cell transplant.

This chain joins TRBV5-6 and TRBJ2-1; 7 bases align to TRBD1. The CDR3 is made up of 13 amino acids. Trimming cost V 5 bases and J 7 bases; bases outside gene matches: 6. In germline, CDR1 is SGHDT, CDR2 YYEEEE. The CDR3 is CASRDEGANEQFF. In DNA form, the CDR3 reads TGTGCCAGCAGGGACGAGGGGGCGAATGAGCAGTTCTTC.

Many counts were recorded for this clonotype. The J gene is TRBJ2-3, the V gene TRBV7-2; the D gene is possibly TRBD2 (6 bases). The CDR3 contains 16 residues. The germline V gene encodes CDR1 SGHTA and CDR2 FQGNSA. Between the trimmed V and J ends, which lost 0 bases and 4 bases, there was a span of 14 bases. CDR3 sequence (DNA): TGTGCCAGCAGCTTAGCGAGAATAGCGGTGGCAGATACGCAGTATTTT. Protein: CASSLARIAVADTQYF.

This clonotype occurred many times. The CDR3 reads CASSLDWTMNTEAFF. In DNA, the CDR3 is TGTGCCAGCAGCTTAGATTGGACTATGAACACTGAAGCTTTCTTT. This chain links TRBV7-2 with TRBJ1-1; the D is unclear. The CDR3 consists of 15 residues. Trimming stripped 1 base from V and 0 bases from J, with 9 bases between. Looked up from germline, CDR1 is SGHTA and CDR2 is FQGNSA.

This clonotype was found a few times. This chain joins TRBV7-9 and TRBJ2-5; no reliable D call. Trimming took off 5 bases at V and 2 bases at J, with 12 bases between the two ends. The CDR3 length is 14 residues. Germline lookup yields CDR1 SEHNR and CDR2 FQNEAQ (reference sequence). The CDR3 DNA sequence: TGTGCCAGCAGCCCTCACTCCCGGCAAGAGACCCAGTACTTC. Translating it yields CASSPHSRQETQYF.

The V call is TRBV28, the J call TRBJ2-7; TRBD2 might be the D (5 bases). Germline CDR1 is MDHEN and CDR2 is SYDVKM. The CDR3 has 14 amino acids. Trimming pared 6 bases from V and 6 bases from J, leaving 18 bases between. CDR3 DNA sequence: TGTGCCAGCAGCCTGGGAGAGGGAATGAGCGAGCAGTACTTC. Residues: CASSLGEGMSEQYF.

V is TRBV4-2 and J is TRBJ2-5; a weak D match, TRBD2 (6 bases). Per the germline V gene, CDR1 is LGHNA and CDR2 is YNFKEQ. Deletions cut 3 bases from V and 1 base from J, with 15 bases between. The CDR3 loop spans 16 amino acids. The CDR3 coding sequence is TGTGCCAGCAGCCAGGGGGGTAGCGACTTCCAAGAGACCCAGTACTTC. It yields the protein CASSQGGSDFQETQYF.

The chain uses TRBV11-2 and TRBJ2-3; D is unclear. The CDR3 extends over 14 amino acids. V lost 1 base, J lost 1 base, and 6 bases lay in between. From germline, CDR1 is SGHAT and CDR2 FQNNGV. CDR3 sequence (DNA): TGTGCCAGCAGCTTAGCAACTGGCACAGATACGCAGTATTTT. Protein sequence: CASSLATGTDTQYF. Variable domain in full (rest from reference TRBV11-2 and TRBJ2-3): EAGVAQSPRYKIIEKRQSVAFWCNPISGHATLYWYQQILGQGPKLLIQFQNNGVVDDSQLPKDRFSAERLKGVDSTLKIQPAKLEDSAVYLCASSLATGTDTQYFGPGTRLTVL.

The chain uses TRBV20-1 and TRBJ2-5; TRBD2 agrees at 15 bases. This CDR3 has 16 residues. Germline loops: CDR1 DFQATT, CDR2 SNEGSKA (reference sequence). With 6 bases clipped from V and 4 bases from J, the junction kept 9 bases outside the gene matches. The CDR3 here is CSAPWTSGGAGETQYF. DNA for the CDR3: TGCAGTGCCCCCTGGACTAGCGGGGGGGCAGGAGAGACCCAGTACTTC.

Comment on this clonotype: With a much larger clone just one base away, this may be a read error. The J gene is TRBJ2-2, the V gene TRBV28, with D possibly TRBD1 on 5 matching bases. There are 15 residues in the CDR3. Germline CDR1 reads MDHEN; CDR2 reads SYDVKM. Written as DNA, the CDR3 is TGTGCCACCAGTAGGGGCGACCGGCCCACCGGGGAGCTGTTTTTT. Protein: CATSRGDRPTGELFF.

This clonotype has a count of ten or more. The V gene is TRBV5-8, the J gene TRBJ2-3; 11 positions match TRBD1. Germline V gene sequence: CDR1 SGHTS, CDR2 YDEGEE. This CDR3 has 21 amino acids. The V segment lost 2 bases and the J segment 0 bases; nucleotides outside the gene matches: 17. The CDR3 region has the DNA TGTGCCAGCAGCTTCTTATCGAACGGGACAGGGGGAAGTCGTAGCACAGATACGCAGTATTTT. It is translated as CASSFLSNGTGGSRSTDTQYF.

This chain uses TRBV6-1 with TRBJ1-1; possible D gene TRBD1, 5 bases. Between the trimmed V and J ends, which lost 6 bases and 0 bases, there was a span of 8 bases. The CDR3 totals 13 residues. Germline V gene lookup returns CDR1 MNHNS and CDR2 SASEGT. The CDR3 sequence is CASSETVNTEAFF. DNA for the CDR3: TGTGCCAGCAGCGAGACAGTGAACACTGAAGCTTTCTTT.

This clonotype has more than one count but fewer than ten. The chain has TRBV20-1 and TRBJ2-7, with 9 positions matching TRBD2. Germline-derived CDR1 and CDR2 are DFQATT and SNEGSKA (reference sequence). V dropped 1 base and J dropped 1; count of bases not matched to a gene: 5. The CDR3 runs to 15 residues. The CDR3 protein is CSARAREGQSYEQYF. The CDR3 DNA follows: TGCAGTGCTAGAGCGCGGGAGGGCCAGTCCTACGAGCAGTACTTC.

This clonotype occurred a few times. V gene TRBV20-1 combines with J gene TRBJ2-1, with 13 bases matching TRBD2. Trimming took 5 bases from V and 9 from J; bases not matched to a gene: 16. The CDR3 totals 17 residues. Germline CDR1 and CDR2: DFQATT and SNEGSKA (reference sequence). CDR3 coding DNA: TGCAGTGCTGGGGACTTCGGACTAGCGGGAGAATATCGTGAGCAGTTCTTC. This sequence encodes CSAGDFGLAGEYREQFF.

V and J are TRBV27 and TRBJ2-1, with 16 bases aligning to TRBD2. Germline CDR1 reads MNHEY; CDR2 reads SMNVEV (reference sequence). CDR3 length: 18 amino acids. V lost 6 bases to trimming and J lost 10 bases; unmatched junction nucleotides: 15. For the CDR3, the DNA is TGTGCCAGCAGCACCGTCCCCATACCGGGACTAGCGGGAGGGGAGCAGTTCTTC. This codes for CASSTVPIPGLAGGEQFF.

This clonotype was picked up a small number of times. CDR3 sequence: CATSREILGTNEKLFF. As DNA, the CDR3 is TGTGCCACCAGCAGAGAGATTTTGGGAACTAATGAAAAACTGTTTTTT. The chain recombines TRBV15 with TRBJ1-4; D is undetermined. CDR3 length: 16 amino acids. V lost 0 bases to trimming and J lost 1 base, with 9 bases between them. Germline CDR1 LNHNV, CDR2 YYDKDF (reference sequence).

V is TRBV24-1 and J is TRBJ2-7; 7 bases line up with TRBD2. Germline V CDR1 and CDR2: KGHDR, SFDVKD. V lost 6 bases and J lost 5; bases outside the gene matches: 12. The CDR3 extends over 15 amino acids. Here the CDR3 DNA reads TGTGCCACCAGTTATCTGGCGGGAGCCCCTCACGAGCAGTACTTC. Protein: CATSYLAGAPHEQYF.

This clonotype has a single count. The V call is TRBV7-3, the J call TRBJ2-1, with 12 bases that match TRBD2. The CDR3 covers 19 residues. In germline, CDR1 is SGHTA, CDR2 FQGTGA. V lost 5 bases, J lost 0 bases, and 11 bases stayed unmatched. CDR3 sequence reads: CASSSGLAGHLSSYNEQFF. The CDR3 DNA reads as TGTGCCAGCAGCAGCGGACTAGCGGGACACCTTAGCTCCTACAATGAGCAGTTCTTC.

A note on this clonotype: The germline gene is not matched at one end of the junction; a read error may be the cause. This chain uses TRBV20-1 with TRBJ1-1, with unresolved D. CDR1 and CDR2 from the germline V gene are DFQATT and SNEGSKA (reference sequence). This CDR3 region has 12 residues. In nucleotides, the CDR3 is TGCAGTGCTAGACCTCATTTGACTGAAGCTTTATTT. Translated, it gives CSARPHLTEALF.